Below are 22 T cell receptor beta chains sequenced from a single sample in a study of T cells after yellow fever vaccination. TCRdb reprocessed the 5' RACE reads via MiXCR and lists one record per CDR3 protein. The top ten clones hold roughly 13% of a sample with approximately 550,000 distinct CDR3 sequences, roughly 19% of them seen once. Material: PBMCs, obtained 15 days after the yellow fever booster vaccination. The receptors come from a man in his thirties or forties who received the YFV17D yellow fever vaccine.

The chain couples TRBV7-9 to TRBJ2-7; D unclear. Germline lookup yields CDR1 SEHNR and CDR2 FQNEAQ (reference sequence). Trimming left V 6 bases short and J 4 bases short, with 13 bases between. The length of the CDR3 is 13 residues. This CDR3 is CASREIPRYEQYF. Written as DNA, the CDR3 is TGTGCCAGCAGGGAGATTCCTAGATACGAGCAGTACTTC.

This clonotype occurred a few times. The rearrangement uses TRBV19 and TRBJ2-1, with D tentatively TRBD1 (5 bases). The CDR3 spans 13 residues. In germline, CDR1 is LNHDA, CDR2 SQIVND (reference sequence). V was clipped by 8 bases and J by 6 bases, with 14 bases between them. CDR3 loop: CASAQTQGNEQFF. In DNA form, the CDR3 reads TGTGCCAGTGCCCAAACCCAGGGCAATGAGCAGTTCTTC.

V and J are TRBV15 and TRBJ2-7; no firm D call. This CDR3 comprises 13 residues. The V end lost 1 base, the J end lost 3 bases, and 7 bases lay between the germline ends. Germline-derived CDR1 and CDR2 are LNHNV and YYDKDF (reference sequence). The CDR3 reads CATSRGRDYEQYF. CDR3 DNA sequence: TGTGCCACCAGCAGAGGCAGAGACTACGAGCAGTACTTC.

This clonotype appeared a few times. The chain joins TRBV29-1 to TRBJ1-1, with D possibly being TRBD1 (5 bases). The CDR3 is made up of 12 amino acids. Germline lookup yields CDR1 SQVTM and CDR2 ANQGSEA. Trimming shortened V by 3 bases and J by 9 bases, and 14 bases separated the two germline ends. CDR3 coding DNA: TGCAGCGTTGATTTGGGGGGGAGGCAAGCTTTCTTT. Translation gives CSVDLGGRQAFF.

The chain links TRBV6-2 or TRBV6-3 to TRBJ2-2; the D gene is possibly TRBD1 (5 bases). The CDR3 has 16 amino acids. The V gene lost 0 bases and the J gene lost 1 base, with 9 bases spanning the gap. Looked up from germline, CDR1 is MNHEY and CDR2 is SVGEGT. The CDR3 DNA reads as TGTGCCAGCAGTTACTCGATAAGGGGGAACACCGGGGAGCTGTTTTTT. Translation gives CASSYSIRGNTGELFF.

The chain links TRBV20-1 to TRBJ2-3; 12 bases map to TRBD2. V shed 8 bases, J shed 1 base, and the junction held 7 bases outside the gene matches. Per the germline V gene, CDR1 is DFQATT and CDR2 is SNEGSKA (reference sequence). CDR3 length: 15 amino acids. This chain's CDR3 is CSRLAGEGGTDTQYF. In DNA, the CDR3 is TGCAGTCGACTAGCGGGAGAGGGCGGCACAGATACGCAGTATTTT.

This sequence joins TRBV5-1 and TRBJ2-5; TRBD2 matches at 10 bases. The CDR3 has 17 amino acids. Germline CDR1 is SGHRS and CDR2 is YFSETQ. The junction had 11 bases not matched to a gene; V was cut back by 5 bases and J by 1 base. The CDR3, as DNA: TGCGCCAGCAGTTTTTCAGGACTAGCGGATTTCCAAGAGACCCAGTACTTC. This gives the protein CASSFSGLADFQETQYF.

DNA for the CDR3: TGTGCCAGCAACCTACTAGTCGGTGAGCAGTTCTTC. Amino acids: CASNLLVGEQFF. J is TRBJ2-1 and V is TRBV12-3 or TRBV12-4; maybe TRBD2 (5 bases). V lost 7 bases and J lost 9, with 13 bases in between. The CDR3 has 12 residues.

The chain carries TRBV10-3 and TRBJ2-5, with D maybe TRBD2 (5 bases). This CDR3 spans 11 amino acids. Germline lookup yields CDR1 ENHRY and CDR2 SYGVKD. The ends were cut back, 11 bases at V and 0 bases at J, with 7 bases in the middle. The CDR3 region is CAVGDQETQYF. CDR3 DNA sequence: TGTGCCGTCGGGGACCAAGAGACCCAGTACTTC.

This clonotype appeared a few times. This chain links TRBV5-1 with TRBJ2-1, with a weak D call TRBD2 (5 bases). Germline CDR1 reads SGHRS; CDR2 reads YFSETQ. V lost 4 bases and J lost 6, with 11 bases in between. This CDR3 contains 13 residues. The CDR3 nucleotides read TGCGCCAGCAGCGGAGGTTGGTCCAATGAGCAGTTCTTC. It specifies CASSGGWSNEQFF. Supplemented by reference TRBV5-1 and TRBJ2-1, the full variable domain reads KAGVTQTPRYLIKTRGQQVTLSCSPISGHRSVSWYQQTPGQGLQFLFEYFSETQRNKGNFPGRFSGRQFSNSRSEMNVSTLELGDSALYLCASSGGWSNEQFFGPGTRLTVL.

The rearrangement joins TRBV12-3 or TRBV12-4 to TRBJ2-3, with TRBD2 matching over 8 bases. The CDR3 contains 16 residues. Trimming at V came to 6 bases and at J to 0 bases, leaving 8 bases not matched to a gene. CDR3 in amino acids: CASRAAGGLSTDTQYF. The CDR3 region has the DNA TGTGCCAGCAGGGCCGCGGGAGGCCTTAGCACAGATACGCAGTATTTT.

This clonotype was seen a handful of times. CDR3 sequence (DNA): TGTGCCAGCAGCTTCTTTACAGACACTGAAGCTTTCTTT. Translation gives CASSFFTDTEAFF. This rearrangement joins TRBV7-2 to TRBJ1-1, with D unresolved. The CDR3 is 13 residues long. CDR1 and CDR2 (germline): SGHTA, FQGNSA. The V gene lost 3 bases and the J gene lost 3 bases, with 8 bases spanning the gap.

This clonotype was detected only a few times. This chain joins TRBV4-3 and TRBJ2-7, with a tentative D call TRBD1 (6 bases). The length of the CDR3 is 12 residues. Trimming removed 2 bases at V and 7 bases at J, with 9 bases between. The V gene's germline CDR1 is LGHNA and CDR2 YSLEER. CDR3 DNA sequence: TGCGCCAGCAGCCAACCAGGGGAAGAGCAGTACTTC. This gives the protein CASSQPGEEQYF.

The chain uses TRBV20-1 and TRBJ2-1; D possibly uses TRBD1 or TRBD2 (5 bases each). The germline gives CDR1 DFQATT, CDR2 SNEGSKA (reference sequence). Trimming shortened V by 6 bases and J by 6 bases, and 12 bases separated the two germline ends. CDR3 length: 12 residues. Written as DNA, the CDR3 is TGCAGTGCGACCGGGGCGACCAATGAGCAGTTCTTC. Translated: CSATGATNEQFF.

The rearrangement uses TRBV9 and TRBJ2-3, with 9 bases matching TRBD2. The V gene's germline CDR1 is SGDLS and CDR2 YYNGEE. CDR3 length: 16 residues. With 3 bases clipped from V and 0 bases from J, the junction kept 5 bases outside the gene matches. CDR3 nucleotides: TGTGCCAGCAGCGCACTAGCGGGCCTGAGCACAGATACGCAGTATTTT. This codes for CASSALAGLSTDTQYF. The whole variable domain, filled in from reference TRBV9 and TRBJ2-3, reads DSGVTQTPKHLITATGQRVTLRCSPRSGDLSVYWYQQSLDQGLQFLIQYYNGEERAKGNILERFSAQQFPDLHSELNLSSLELGDSALYFCASSALAGLSTDTQYFGPGTRLTVL.

The chain couples TRBV20-1 to TRBJ2-5, with D tentatively TRBD2 (7 bases). Trimming stripped 1 base from V and 3 bases from J, with 21 bases between. The germline CDR1 and CDR2 sequences are DFQATT and SNEGSKA (reference sequence). The CDR3 contains 17 residues. The CDR3 reads CSARGLQGRELKETQYF. CDR3 DNA: TGCAGTGCTAGAGGATTGCAGGGGCGGGAGTTGAAAGAGACCCAGTACTTC.

For the CDR3, the DNA is TGTGCCAGCAGTTACAGGGACAGGGGAGGGGGCTACACCTTC. This gives the protein CASSYRDRGGGYTF. J is TRBJ1-2 and V is TRBV6-5, with 10 bases that match TRBD1. The CDR3 totals 14 residues. With 2 bases clipped from V and 8 bases from J, the junction kept 5 bases outside the gene matches. The germline V gene encodes CDR1 MNHEY and CDR2 SVGAGI.

The CDR3: CASSGAHENNEQFF. The CDR3 nucleotides read TGTGCCAGCAGCGGTGCCCACGAGAACAATGAGCAGTTCTTC. V usage is TRBV9 and J usage is TRBJ2-1; no reliable D call. This CDR3 region has 14 residues. Germline V gene data show CDR1 as SGDLS and CDR2 as YYNGEE. The V gene lost 3 bases and the J gene lost 5 bases, with 12 bases spanning the gap. The full variable domain, in which reference TRBV9 and TRBJ2-1 provide the parts outside the CDR3, is DSGVTQTPKHLITATGQRVTLRCSPRSGDLSVYWYQQSLDQGLQFLIQYYNGEERAKGNILERFSAQQFPDLHSELNLSSLELGDSALYFCASSGAHENNEQFFGPGTRLTVL.

This chain links TRBV9 with TRBJ2-3; D remains unclear. Deletions cut 6 bases from V and 2 bases from J, with 10 bases between. The germline V gene encodes CDR1 SGDLS and CDR2 YYNGEE. CDR3 length: 13 amino acids. Here the CDR3 DNA reads TGTGCCAGCACGGGTGGAGACACAGATACGCAGTATTTT. As protein: CASTGGDTDTQYF.

CDR3 DNA: TGTGCCAGCAGGAGAGACGGGGGTCAGTTCTTC. Its protein is CASRRDGGQFF. The chain recombines TRBV12-3 or TRBV12-4 with TRBJ2-1, with D possibly being TRBD2 (6 bases). The length of the CDR3 is 11 residues. The ends were cut back, 6 bases at V and 13 bases at J, with 13 bases in the middle.

This clonotype was seen only a few times. This chain connects TRBV29-1 to TRBJ2-7, with D perhaps TRBD1 (6 bases). The ends were cut back, 5 bases at V and 0 bases at J, with 14 bases in the middle. In germline, CDR1 is SQVTM, CDR2 ANQGSEA. The CDR3 has 14 amino acids. The CDR3 sequence: CSVIRPQGSYEQYF. DNA for the CDR3: TGCAGCGTTATCCGTCCACAGGGCTCCTACGAGCAGTACTTC.

This clonotype occurred a few times. The J gene is TRBJ2-3, the V gene TRBV6-5; 11 nucleotides align to TRBD2. The CDR3 totals 17 residues. Germline V CDR1 and CDR2: MNHEY, SVGAGI. Unmatched junction bases numbered 6, after V lost 2 bases and J lost 2 bases. The CDR3 bases are TGTGCCAGCAGTTACGCCTTGACTAGCGGGAACACAGATACGCAGTATTTT. This codes for CASSYALTSGNTDTQYF.